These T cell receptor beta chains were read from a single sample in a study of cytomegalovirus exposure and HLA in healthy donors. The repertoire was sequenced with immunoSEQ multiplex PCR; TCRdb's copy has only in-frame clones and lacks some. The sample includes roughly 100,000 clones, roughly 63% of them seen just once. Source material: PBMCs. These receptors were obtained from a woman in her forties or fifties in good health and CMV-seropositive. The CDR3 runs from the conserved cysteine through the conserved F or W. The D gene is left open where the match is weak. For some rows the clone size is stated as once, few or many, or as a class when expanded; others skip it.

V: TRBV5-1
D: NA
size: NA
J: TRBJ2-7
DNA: TGCGCCAGCAGCTTGGGTAGCGGATACGAGCAGTACTTC
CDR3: CASSLGSGYEQYF

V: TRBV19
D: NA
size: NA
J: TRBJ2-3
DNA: TGTGCCAGTAGCAGTACAGGGGAGGTCGATACGCAGTATTTT
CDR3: CASSSTGEVDTQYF

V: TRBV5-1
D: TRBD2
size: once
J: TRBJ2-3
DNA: TGCGCCAGCAGCTTCCTTAGCGGGGGGAGCACAGATACGCAGTATTTT
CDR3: CASSFLSGGSTDTQYF

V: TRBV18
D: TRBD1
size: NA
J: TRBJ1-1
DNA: TGTGCCAGCTCACCCACAGGGGGCTTCGAGACTGAAGCTTTCTTT
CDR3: CASSPTGGFETEAFF

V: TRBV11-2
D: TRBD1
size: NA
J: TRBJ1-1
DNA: TGTGCCAGCAGCCCGCGGACAGGGGAGGATAACACTGAAGCTTTCTTT
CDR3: CASSPRTGEDNTEAFF

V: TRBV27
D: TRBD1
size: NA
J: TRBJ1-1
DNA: TGTGCCAGCAGTTCTTGGGACAGGAACACTGAAGCTTTCTTT
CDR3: CASSSWDRNTEAFF

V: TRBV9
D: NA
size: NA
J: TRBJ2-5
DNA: TGTGCCAGCAGCGTAGCATCTGTCCAGGAGACCCAGTACTTC
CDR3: CASSVASVQETQYF

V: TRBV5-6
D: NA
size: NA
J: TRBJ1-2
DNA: TGTGCCAGCAGCTGGGAGGGCACAGGGATGGTCCAGCGCTACACCTTC
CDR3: CASSWEGTGMVQRYTF

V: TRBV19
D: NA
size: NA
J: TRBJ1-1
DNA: TGTGCCAGTAGTTCGCCAAACCTTCGGACAGAAGAAGCTTTCTTT
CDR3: CASSSPNLRTEEAFF

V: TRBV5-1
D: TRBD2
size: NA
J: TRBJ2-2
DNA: TGCGCCAGCAGCTACCTAGCGGGGGGGAACACCGGGGAGCTGTTTTTT
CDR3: CASSYLAGGNTGELFF

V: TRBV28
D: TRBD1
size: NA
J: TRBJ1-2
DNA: TGTGCCAGTCGGAGCCGGGACAGGGGACCCTATGGCTACACCTTC
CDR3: CASRSRDRGPYGYTF

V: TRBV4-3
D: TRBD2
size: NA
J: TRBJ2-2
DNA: TGCGCCAGCAGCCAAGAACTTAGCGGGACCGGGGAGCTGTTTTTT
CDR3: CASSQELSGTGELFF

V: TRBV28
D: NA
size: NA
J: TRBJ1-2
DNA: TGTGCCACCCCGAGGGAAGGGAACTATGGCTACACCTTC
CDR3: CATPREGNYGYTF

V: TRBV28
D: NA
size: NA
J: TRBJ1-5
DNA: TGTGCCAGCAGTTTGGGGGGGGCTTTTCGCAATCAGCCCCAGCATTTT
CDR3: CASSLGGAFRNQPQHF

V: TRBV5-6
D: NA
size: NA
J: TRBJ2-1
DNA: TGTGCCAGCAGCTTCTCGACTAGTTTGTACGAGCAGTTCTTC
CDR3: CASSFSTSLYEQFF

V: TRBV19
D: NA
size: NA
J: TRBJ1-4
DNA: TGTGCCAGTAGTCGCTCGGAGACAACTAATGAAAAACTGTTTTTT
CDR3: CASSRSETTNEKLFF

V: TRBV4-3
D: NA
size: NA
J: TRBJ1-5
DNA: TGCGCCAGCAGCCACGTAGCAGATAGCAATCAGCCCCAGCATTTT
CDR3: CASSHVADSNQPQHF